This T cell receptor (beta chain) is drawn from a study of T cells after yellow fever vaccination. On the study more broadly: In the case of low-cell-number fractions, SMART-Seq v4 Ultra Low Input was used for preparation.

General study findings and limits: Within FACS-sorted repertoires, abundant clonotypes contaminating from the bulk population could be present.

The TCR cDNA carried a universal primer site and UMIs from 5'RACE template switching. TCRdb passed the 5' RACE reads through MiXCR, listing each CDR3 protein once. The sample contains nearly 350,000 distinct CDR3 sequences, less than 9.5% of which appear only once. Germline loops: CDR1 ENHRY, CDR2 SYGVKD. V lost 4 bases, J lost 4 bases, and 7 bases lay in between. CDR3 length equals 12 residues. This clonotype was recorded many times. Its antigen remains unidentified. This sequence was found in a man aged 18 to 29 who received the YFV17D yellow fever vaccine. The V call is TRBV10-3, the J call TRBJ1-2; D gene ambiguous. This sample comprised PBMCs, obtained around 45 days after the first yellow fever vaccination. DNA for the CDR3: TGTGCCATCAGTGGAGGTTTCTATGGCTACACCTTC. This codes for CAISGGFYGYTF.